This T cell receptor (beta chain) comes out of a study of T cells in Graves' hyperthyroidism and ophthalmopathy. This clonotype was seen only a few times. Its target is not known. V shed 0 bases and J shed 7 bases, with 11 bases lying between them. CDR1 is SGHRS and CDR2 is YFSETQ in the germline V gene. The CDR3 extends over 14 amino acids. The source material, RNA transcripts, was used to amplify TCR beta CDR3 regions. RT-PCR in the first round (using the HTBI primer set) targeted the TCR CDR3. TCRdb independently ran MiXCR on the multiplex PCR reads; one entry per CDR3 protein. Here the sample spans about 480,000 distinct CDR3 sequences, around 15% being singletons. Findings and caveats of the study: Ophthalmopathy could be told apart from stable hyperthyroidism with a 13 V-J model. Model output signaled ophthalmopathy a median approximately 6 months ahead of onset. Blood also held most thyroid clonotypes expanded beyond 0.001.

The sequenced sample was blood. V and J are TRBV5-1 and TRBJ1-5; possibly TRBD1 for D (6 bases). The source of this sequence is a young woman with Graves' hyperthyroidism. CDR3 residues: CASSLGRGGQPQHF. The CDR3 region has the DNA TGCGCCAGCAGCTTGGGCAGGGGAGGGCAGCCCCAGCATTTT.